The 11 T cell receptor beta chains below were found in one sample sequenced in a study of blood T cells in healthy people across ages. PCR was performed a second time for roughly 7 to 11 cycles using a sample-barcoded 5' primer and a J-beta primer mix. TCRdb fed the 5' RACE reads into MiXCR, producing one record per CDR3 protein. The profile shows approximately 1.5 million distinct CDR3 sequences, about 35% of them singletons. Material for sequencing was blood. The receptors stem from a woman in her twenties or thirties in good health.

J is TRBJ1-2 and V is TRBV7-9; 8 bases align to TRBD1. The junction had 8 bases not matched to a gene; V was cut back by 3 bases and J by 8 bases. Germline lookup yields CDR1 SEHNR and CDR2 FQNEAQ (reference sequence). This CDR3 has 14 residues. CDR3 sequence reads: CASSFRATGEGYTF. CDR3 bases: TGTGCCAGCAGCTTTAGGGCGACAGGGGAAGGCTACACCTTC.

This clonotype was seen a few times. The rearrangement uses TRBV20-1 and TRBJ2-7; 7 bases line up with TRBD1. The germline CDR1 and CDR2 sequences are DFQATT and SNEGSKA (reference sequence). V shed 6 bases, J shed 2 bases, and the junction held 22 bases outside the gene matches. This CDR3 comprises 18 residues. Here the CDR3 DNA reads TGCAGTGCCAGGGGAAAGGGACAGCGAACTGTGACCCCCTACGAGCAGTACTTC. This gives the protein CSARGKGQRTVTPYEQYF.

The rearrangement uses TRBV5-5 and TRBJ2-1, with 9 bases lining up with TRBD1. In germline, CDR1 is SGHKS, CDR2 YYEKEE (reference sequence). This CDR3 region has 14 residues. V shed 4 bases and J 10 bases; nucleotides not matched to a gene: 9. CDR3 bases: TGTGCCAGCAGCCCGGAGACAGGGGGAGTGGAGCAGTTCTTC. Encoded protein: CASSPETGGVEQFF. The full variable domain, with the rest looked up from reference TRBV5-5 and TRBJ2-1, is DAGVTQSPTHLIKTRGQQVTLRCSPISGHKSVSWYQQVLGQGPQFIFQYYEKEERGRGNFPDRFSARQFPNYSSELNVNALLLGDSALYLCASSPETGGVEQFFGPGTRLTVL.

The gene calls are TRBV2 and TRBJ2-1; D may match TRBD1 or TRBD2 (5 bases each). Trimming pared 0 bases from V and 4 bases from J, leaving 19 bases between. In germline, CDR1 is SNHLY, CDR2 FYNNEI. The CDR3 sequence is 18 residues long. The CDR3 sequence is CASSEAFQGWTGYNEQFF. The DNA of the CDR3 is TGTGCCAGCAGTGAAGCGTTTCAGGGATGGACGGGGTACAATGAGCAGTTCTTC.

The chain links TRBV10-2 to TRBJ1-5; unclear D gene. The germline V gene encodes CDR1 WSHSY and CDR2 SAAADI. Trimming removed 2 bases from V and 3 bases from J, with 14 bases in between. The CDR3 is 16 residues long. CDR3 sequence: CASSETWGGINQPQHF. The CDR3 bases are TGCGCCAGCAGTGAGACATGGGGAGGGATCAATCAGCCCCAGCATTTT.

This clonotype was seen repeatedly, ten times or more. The rearrangement joins TRBV29-1 to TRBJ2-7; 9 bases agree with TRBD1. Germline trimming cut 5 bases from V and 4 bases from J; bases unmatched to any gene: 12. From germline, CDR1 is SQVTM and CDR2 ANQGSEA. The CDR3 runs 15 residues. The CDR3 region has the DNA TGCAGCGTTCAATCTACAGGGGGCTCATCGTACGAGCAGTACTTC. Translated: CSVQSTGGSSYEQYF.

The chain employs TRBV20-1 and TRBJ1-2, with 7 bases lining up with TRBD1. Germline V gene data show CDR1 as DFQATT and CDR2 as SNEGSKA (reference sequence). The CDR3 extends over 15 amino acids. V lost 2 bases to trimming and J lost 6 bases; unmatched junction nucleotides: 12. This chain's CDR3 is CSARPPGRGLDGYTF. The CDR3 bases are TGCAGTGCTAGACCGCCGGGCAGGGGGTTGGATGGCTACACCTTC.

The chain combines TRBV7-9 with TRBJ2-3; 9 nucleotides agree with TRBD1. After removal of 3 bases from V and 5 bases from J, the junction contained 6 bases not matched to a gene. Germline V gives CDR1 SEHNR, CDR2 FQNEAQ (reference sequence). There are 15 residues in the CDR3. The CDR3 loop reads CASSLTGGLGDTQYF. The CDR3 coding sequence is TGTGCCAGCAGCTTGACAGGGGGATTGGGAGATACGCAGTATTTT.

This clonotype appeared once. CDR3 nucleotide sequence: TGTGCCAGTAGTATCCAGATCTCCTACGAGCAGTACTTC. Translation gives CASSIQISYEQYF. The chain combines TRBV19 with TRBJ2-1; D not resolved. The DNA matches TRBJ2-7 better at its end, which makes the J call doubtful. This CDR3 has 13 amino acids. In germline, CDR1 is LNHDA, CDR2 SQIVND (reference sequence).

J is TRBJ2-7 and V is TRBV18; TRBD2 aligns across 11 bases. CDR1 and CDR2 from the germline V gene are KGHSH and LQKENI. This CDR3 is 16 amino acids long. J was trimmed by 4 bases and V by 6 bases; bases with no gene match: 11. CDR3 nucleotide sequence: TGTGCCAGCTCCCTTCAGGCACTAGCGGGAGCTTACGAGCAGTACTTC. It is translated as CASSLQALAGAYEQYF.

This clonotype was counted between two and nine times. This chain joins TRBV6-5 and TRBJ2-7; the D is unclear. There are 15 residues in the CDR3. The V end was cut by 4 bases, the J end by 2 bases, with 15 bases between. Germline-derived CDR1 and CDR2 are MNHEY and SVGAGI. The CDR3: CASSSLKLGPYEQYF. CDR3 bases: TGTGCCAGCAGTTCCTTAAAATTGGGTCCCTACGAGCAGTACTTC.